This is a list of T cell receptor beta chains from one sample in a study of metastatic and nonmetastatic thyroid tumors. TCRdb re-clonotyped the PCR reads via MiXCR. The top ten clones hold about 24% of a sample with fewer than 40,000 clones, roughly 45% of them seen once. What was sequenced was tumor tissue. The receptors come from a male donor with papillary thyroid cancer or a benign thyroid nodule (not recorded which). Some clones in this sample may be carry-over from other donors' samples. Each CDR3 is given with its conserved first and last residue.

>TRBJ2-7|TRBV7-7
CASSRGQGDYEQYF
>TRBJ2-7|TRBV18
CASSPPAGREQYF
>TRBJ2-7|TRBV3-1
CASSQSDYEQYF
>TRBJ2-3|TRBV5-1
CASALSGSTDTQYF
>TRBJ2-7|TRBV5-8
CASSLMAGVEQYF
>TRBJ2-3|TRBV6-1
CASSEMTLTDTQYF
>TRBJ1-2|TRBV12-3/TRBV12-4
CASSLGQGGGYTF
>TRBJ2-3|TRBV11-2
CASSSSSGVGRTQYF
>TRBJ2-7|TRBV11-2
CASSLLTGPGTYEQYF
>TRBJ2-3|TRBV20-1
CSANLAEYTDTQYF
>TRBJ2-7|TRBV5-4
CASSFYRGTYEQYF
>TRBJ2-7|TRBV5-6
CASSLIGGSGEGYEQYF
>TRBJ2-2|TRBV2
CASSEVGVGLAGATGELFF
>TRBJ2-3|TRBV18
CASSPIKGQGTDTQYF
>TRBJ1-2|TRBV7-8
CASSPDTYSNYGYTF
>TRBJ2-3|TRBV12-3/TRBV12-4
CASSLAGGTSGPDTQYF
>TRBJ1-1|TRBV7-8
CASSLLNRGRSNTEAFF
>TRBJ2-3|TRBV11-2
CASSLGSRGGARDTQYF
>TRBJ2-7|TRBV19
CASSPGLAFYEQYF
>TRBJ2-1|TRBV6-1
CASSVDRGLGEQFF
>TRBJ2-7|TRBV12-3/TRBV12-4
CASSLQGTHTYEQYF
>TRBJ2-2|TRBV10-1
CASRSGLNTGELFF
>TRBJ2-7|TRBV20-1
CSADSGTGSYEQYF
>TRBJ2-1|TRBV29-1
CSVEEDYNEQFF
>TRBJ2-6|TRBV6-1
CASGGYSGANVLTF
>TRBJ1-4|TRBV5-1
CASSLTGGDGEKLFF
>TRBJ2-7|TRBV6-1
CASTAGQLHEQYF